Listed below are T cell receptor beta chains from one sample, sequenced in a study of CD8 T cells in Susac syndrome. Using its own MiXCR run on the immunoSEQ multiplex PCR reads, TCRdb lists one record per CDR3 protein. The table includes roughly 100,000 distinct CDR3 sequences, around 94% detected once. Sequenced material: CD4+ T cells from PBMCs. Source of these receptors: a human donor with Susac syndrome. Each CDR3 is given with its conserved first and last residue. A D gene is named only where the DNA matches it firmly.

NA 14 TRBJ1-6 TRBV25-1 CATQVGGYNSPLHF
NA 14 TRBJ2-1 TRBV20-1 CSASDVLDYNEQFF
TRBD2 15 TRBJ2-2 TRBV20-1 CSAPLAGLNTGELFF
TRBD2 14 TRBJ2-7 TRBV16 CASSRASGSYEQYF
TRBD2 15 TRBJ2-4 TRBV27 CASSLSGNGGNIQYF
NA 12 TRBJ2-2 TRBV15 CATSGVTGELFF
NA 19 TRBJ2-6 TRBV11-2 CASSSLTGTDPSGANVLTF
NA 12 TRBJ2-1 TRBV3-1 CASSQELTKQFF
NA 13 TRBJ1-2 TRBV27 CASSLRGNYGYTF
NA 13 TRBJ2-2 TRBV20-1 CSATKTVTGELFF
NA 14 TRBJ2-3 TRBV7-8 CASSFEQITDTQYF
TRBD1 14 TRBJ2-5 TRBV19 CASSRTGGQETQYF
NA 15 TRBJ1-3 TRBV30 CAWRGAEGPGNTIYF
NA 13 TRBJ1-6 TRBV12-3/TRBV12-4 CASRYQGNSPLHF
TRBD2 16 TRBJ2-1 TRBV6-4 CASSDDPSGGAYEQFF
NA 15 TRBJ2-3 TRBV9 CASSAYDSTPDTQYF
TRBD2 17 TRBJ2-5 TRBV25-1 CASTPPRAGDLQETQYF
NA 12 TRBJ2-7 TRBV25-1 CASSGAAPTKYF
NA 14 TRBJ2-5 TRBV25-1 CASRGDRGVETQYF
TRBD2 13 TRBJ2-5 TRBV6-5 CASSLGGGETQYF
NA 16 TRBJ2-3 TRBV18 CASSPALEPGTDTQYF
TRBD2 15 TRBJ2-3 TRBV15 CATSRAGGSTDTQYF
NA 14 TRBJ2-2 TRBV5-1 CASSLDGGPGELFF
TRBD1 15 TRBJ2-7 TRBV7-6 CASSKDRAATYEQYF
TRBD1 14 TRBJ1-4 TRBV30 CAWSVGQGYGKLFF
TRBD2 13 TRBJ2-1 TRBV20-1 CSARDRTSGERFF
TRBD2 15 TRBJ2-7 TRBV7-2 CASSLGTSGASEQYF
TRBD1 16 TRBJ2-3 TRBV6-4 CASSDSPGTVADTQYF
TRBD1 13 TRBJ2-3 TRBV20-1 CSAIPGGKDTQYF
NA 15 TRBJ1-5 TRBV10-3 CAISENRQGTQPQHF
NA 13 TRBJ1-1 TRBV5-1 CASRQELNTEAFF
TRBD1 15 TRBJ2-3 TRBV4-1 CASSRDRTSTDTQYF
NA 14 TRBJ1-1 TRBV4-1 CASSQTPMNTEAFF
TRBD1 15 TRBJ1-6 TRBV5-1 CASSLTGTGYSPLHF
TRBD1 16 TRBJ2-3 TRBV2 CASSEGQGRRTDTQYF
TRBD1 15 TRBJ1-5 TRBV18 CASSLGQGGDQPQHF
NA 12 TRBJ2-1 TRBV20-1 CSAHTDVTEQFF
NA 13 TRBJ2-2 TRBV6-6 CASSPEFTGELFF
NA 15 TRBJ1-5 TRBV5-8 CASSLAGLDNQPQHF
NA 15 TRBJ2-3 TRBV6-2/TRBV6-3 CASSLRGPGVDTQYF
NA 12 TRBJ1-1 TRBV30 CAWSVAVSEAFF
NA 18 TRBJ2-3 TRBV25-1 CASSERAGPNTSTDTQYF
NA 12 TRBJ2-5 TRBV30 CAWSKRGETQYF
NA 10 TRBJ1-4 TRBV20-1 CSPGREKLFF
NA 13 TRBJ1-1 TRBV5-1 CASGREFNTEAFF
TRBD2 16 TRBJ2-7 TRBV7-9 CASSPTTSGISYEQYF
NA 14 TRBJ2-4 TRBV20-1 CSARSGEAKNIQYF
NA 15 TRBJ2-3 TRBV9 CASSVVGIATDTQYF
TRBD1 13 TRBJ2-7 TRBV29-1 CSGQTGGAGEQYF
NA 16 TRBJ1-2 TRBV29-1 CSVEGRGKDGDYGYTF
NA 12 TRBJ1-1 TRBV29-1 CSVGREGTEAFF